This entry concerns a single T cell receptor (beta chain). The data originate from a study of blood T cell repertoires in COVID-19. Overall study: Both acute and convalescent COVID-19 samples were obtained from the United States, Italy and Spain. From T cells, B-cell-depleted T cells, or PBMCs came the material, which was cDNA or gDNA.

The repertoire was sequenced with immunoSEQ multiplex PCR; TCRdb's copy has only in-frame clones and lacks some. The repertoire has a few hundred thousand clones, 70% to 90% of them found once; the top ten carry more than 9%. This CDR3 comprises 14 residues. V was shortened by 2 bases and J by 5 bases, with 10 bases between the two germline ends. CDR1 is MNHEY and CDR2 is SMNVEV in the germline V gene (reference sequence). The sequenced sample consisted of PBMCs or T cells enriched from blood (not recorded which). The receptor was isolated from a woman in her late teens or twenties who had recovered from COVID-19. V usage is TRBV27 and J usage is TRBJ1-5, with unresolved D. The CDR3 coding sequence is TGTGCCAGCAGTTTAACACCCTTTTATCAGCCCCAGCATTTT. Protein product: CASSLTPFYQPQHF.